This T cell receptor beta chain emerged from a study of long-term antiretroviral therapy in people with HIV. Study-wide context: Samples collected earliest predate the 2015 immediate-ART recommendation by about a decade. Findings of the study overall: Despite increasing after ART, diversity remained lower than that of transplant donor controls. Repertoire dominance by clones expanded before ART was seen at all time points.

Assay version v3.0 of immunoSEQ was used, and it was run at survey level. The table came from immunoSEQ multiplex PCR; TCRdb's copy has only in-frame clones and leaves some out. The sample consists of about 10,000 clones, approximately 80% of them appearing once. Worth noting for this clone: What it binds is unknown.

Every single participant having HIV got treatment inside the United States. The V gene's germline CDR1 is SQVTM and CDR2 ANQGSEA. This CDR3 contains 12 residues. The V and J ends lost 5 bases and 5 bases, in that order; junction bases with no gene match: 2. The sequence came from a man aged 40-55 years with HIV. The chain uses TRBV29-1 and TRBJ2-5; 10 nucleotides agree with TRBD1. The material sequenced was unsorted PBMCs, taken 0.7 years after starting antiretroviral therapy. This CDR3 reads CSVSDRGETQYF. The CDR3 nucleotides are TGCAGCGTTTCGGACAGGGGGGAGACCCAGTACTTC.